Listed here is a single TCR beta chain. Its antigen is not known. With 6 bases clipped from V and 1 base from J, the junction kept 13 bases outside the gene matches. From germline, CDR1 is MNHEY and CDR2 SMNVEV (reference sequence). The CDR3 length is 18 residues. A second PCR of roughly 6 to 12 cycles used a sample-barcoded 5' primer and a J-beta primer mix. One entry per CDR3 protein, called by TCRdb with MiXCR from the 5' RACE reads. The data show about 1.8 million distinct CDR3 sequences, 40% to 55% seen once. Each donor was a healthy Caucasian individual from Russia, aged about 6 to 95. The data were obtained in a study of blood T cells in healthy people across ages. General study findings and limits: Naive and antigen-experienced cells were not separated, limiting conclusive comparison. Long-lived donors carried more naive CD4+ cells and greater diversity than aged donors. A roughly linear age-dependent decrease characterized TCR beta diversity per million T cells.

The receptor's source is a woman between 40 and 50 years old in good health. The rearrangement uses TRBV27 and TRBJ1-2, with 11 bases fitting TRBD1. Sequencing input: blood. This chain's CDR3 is CASRTTAGQGENNYGYTF. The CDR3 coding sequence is TGTGCCAGCAGAACCACTGCGGGACAGGGGGAGAATAACTATGGCTACACCTTC.